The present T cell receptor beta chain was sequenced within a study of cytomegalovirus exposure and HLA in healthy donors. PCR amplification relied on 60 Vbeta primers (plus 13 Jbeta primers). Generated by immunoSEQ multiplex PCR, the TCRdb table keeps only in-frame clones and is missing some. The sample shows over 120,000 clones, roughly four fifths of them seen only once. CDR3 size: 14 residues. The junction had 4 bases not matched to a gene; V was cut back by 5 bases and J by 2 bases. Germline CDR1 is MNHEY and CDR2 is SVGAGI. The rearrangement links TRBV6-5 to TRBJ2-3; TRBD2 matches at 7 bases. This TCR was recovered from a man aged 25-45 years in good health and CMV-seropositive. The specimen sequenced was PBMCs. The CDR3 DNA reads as TGTGCCAGCAGTCAGCGGGGTTACACAGATACGCAGTATTTT. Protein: CASSQRGYTDTQYF.